The clone carrying this TCR beta chain was found a few times. Its specificity is unknown. The data belong to a study of blood T cells in healthy people across ages. Study-level findings and limits: Per million T cells, TCR beta diversity dropped about linearly as age rose.

This CDR3 region has 12 residues. Germline CDR1 is GTSNPN and CDR2 is SVGIG (reference sequence). A J-beta primer mix and a sample-barcoded 5' primer were used in a second PCR of roughly 6 to 12 cycles. TCRdb itself ran the 5' RACE reads through MiXCR, one entry per CDR3 protein. The sample carries 720,000 or so distinct CDR3 sequences, over 40% recorded once. The rearrangement links TRBV30 to TRBJ2-4; perhaps TRBD1 as D (6 bases). The DNA end favors TRBJ2-7, so the J call may be wrong. The sequenced sample was blood. The TCR was taken from a man at least 80 years old in good health. CDR3 in amino acids: CAWGDTRYEQYF. The CDR3 DNA follows: TGTGCCTGGGGGGACACACGCTACGAGCAGTACTTC.